The T cell receptor beta chain under discussion was sequenced for a study of blood T cell repertoires in COVID-19. In the study overall: The origin of the acute and convalescent COVID-19 samples was the United States, Italy and Spain.

Data came from immunoSEQ multiplex PCR; TCRdb stores just in-frame clones and leaves some out. The sample contains 200,000 to 250,000 clones, 89% of which appear only once. V was clipped by 4 bases and J by 4 bases, with 4 bases between them. Per the germline V gene, CDR1 is MGHRA and CDR2 is YSYEKL. The length of the CDR3 is 11 residues. The chain couples TRBV4-1 to TRBJ1-2, with D hard to call. This sequence originates from a man aged 60-69 years who had recovered from COVID-19. Sample: peripheral blood. As DNA, the CDR3 is TGCGCCAGCAGCCTCGGCTATGGCTACACCTTC. Translation gives CASSLGYGYTF.